The T cell receptor (beta chain) under discussion was sequenced for a study of CD8 T cells in ankylosing spondylitis. Findings and limits, study-wide: Characteristic of ankylosing spondylitis blood, it appeared, was a TCR beta motif comprising several highly homologous variants.

Note on this clonotype: Its antigen is still unknown.

Making the TCR beta libraries involved quantitative 5'-RACE with molecular barcodes. One entry per CDR3 protein, called by TCRdb with MiXCR from the 5' RACE reads. The sample has fewer than 750,000 distinct CDR3 sequences; roughly 20% are singletons. The CDR3 sequence is 17 residues long. The junction had 12 bases not matched to a gene; V was cut back by 2 bases and J by 4 bases. The germline V gene encodes CDR1 DFQATT and CDR2 SNEGSKA (reference sequence). Sequenced: blood, either unsorted or a sorted T cell fraction (not recorded which). V gene TRBV20-1 combines with J gene TRBJ2-3; the match to TRBD2 covers 10 bases. The origin of this receptor is a male donor with ankylosing spondylitis. CDR3 residues: CSARPASGSPHPDTQYF. The CDR3 DNA is TGCAGTGCTAGACCCGCTAGCGGGAGTCCCCACCCAGATACGCAGTATTTT.